The 2 T cell receptor beta chains listed next were all sequenced from one sample in a study of T cell repertoires in cytomegalovirus infection. TCRdb reprocessed the reads via MiXCR and lists one record per CDR3 protein. This sample yields about 310,000 distinct CDR3 sequences, of which 20% to 25% are seen a single time; more than 10% belongs to the top ten. Which antigens these TCRs recognize remains unknown. The sample in question was cultured PBMCs, obtained from culture after CMV antigen stimulation. The receptors originated from a human donor in good health (CMV status not recorded). Some clones in this sample may be carry-over from other donors' samples.

This clonotype was detected only a few times. This sequence joins TRBV7-8 and TRBJ2-3, with 7 bases lining up with TRBD2. Trimming cost V 3 bases and J 4 bases; bases outside gene matches: 16. The CDR3 runs 18 residues. Per the germline V gene, CDR1 is SGHVS and CDR2 is FQNEAQ. The CDR3 bases are TGTGCCAGCAGCTTTAAACGACTAGCTCAAAGGGGTTCAGATACGCAGTATTTT. This codes for CASSFKRLAQRGSDTQYF.

This clonotype showed up just a few times. The chain links TRBV4-1 to TRBJ2-1; the match to TRBD2 covers 8 bases. V lost 4 bases to trimming and J lost 0 bases; unmatched junction nucleotides: 8. Germline CDR1 reads MGHRA; CDR2 reads YSYEKL. The CDR3 consists of 17 residues. CDR3 loop: CASSPYLSGVSYNEQFF. The CDR3 bases are TGCGCCAGCAGCCCTTACCTTAGCGGGGTCTCCTACAATGAGCAGTTCTTC.